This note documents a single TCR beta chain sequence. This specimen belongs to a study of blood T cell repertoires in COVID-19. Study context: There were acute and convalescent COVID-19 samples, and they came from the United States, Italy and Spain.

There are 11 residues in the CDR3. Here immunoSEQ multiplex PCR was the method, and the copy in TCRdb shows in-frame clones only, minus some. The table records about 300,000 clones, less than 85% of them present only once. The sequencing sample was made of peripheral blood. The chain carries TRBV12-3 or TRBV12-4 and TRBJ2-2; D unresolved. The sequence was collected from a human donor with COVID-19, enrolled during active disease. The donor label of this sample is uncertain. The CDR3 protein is CASSASGELFF. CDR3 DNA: TGTGCTTCCTCTGCGTCCGGGGAGCTGTTTTTT.